Presented here are 4 T cell receptor beta chains from one specimen sequenced in a study of T cell changes during pregnancy in multiple sclerosis. Profiling relied on immunoSEQ multiplex PCR, and the TCRdb table lists in-frame clones only, not all of them. Altogether about 98,000 clones are present, around 92% being singletons, with the ten largest covering about 2%. The sequenced sample was peripheral blood, obtained after pregnancy. These receptors were collected from a female donor in good health, enrolled as a control in a pregnancy study.

This clone has a single count. This chain joins TRBV28 and TRBJ2-3; the match to TRBD2 covers 11 bases. CDR1 and CDR2 from the germline V gene are MDHEN and SYDVKM. The CDR3 has 16 residues. V lost 6 bases, J lost 5 bases, and 10 bases stayed unmatched. The CDR3 coding sequence is TGTGCCAGCAGGACTAGCGGGAAGCCCTTTGAAGATACGCAGTATTTT. Its translation: CASRTSGKPFEDTQYF.

The chain combines TRBV18 with TRBJ1-1; D is unclear. This CDR3 has 13 amino acids. Trimming shortened V by 4 bases and J by 0 bases, and 6 bases separated the two germline ends. The germline V gene has CDR1 KGHSH and CDR2 LQKENI. In nucleotides, the CDR3 is TGTGCCAGCTCACGAGAAATGAACACTGAAGCTTTCTTT. Amino acid sequence: CASSREMNTEAFF.

The chain combines TRBV14 with TRBJ2-1; D might be TRBD2 (6 bases). The germline gives CDR1 SGHDN, CDR2 FVKESK. The CDR3 sequence is 17 residues long. Trimming removed 0 bases at V and 0 bases at J, with 12 bases between. The CDR3 loop is CASSQDWGLLSYNEQFF. In DNA form, the CDR3 reads TGTGCCAGCAGCCAAGATTGGGGACTCCTCTCCTACAATGAGCAGTTCTTC.

V is TRBV19 and J is TRBJ1-1, with a possible D match to TRBD1 (5 bases). This CDR3 contains 14 residues. The V and J ends lost 2 bases and 5 bases respectively, with 12 bases between them. The germline V gene has CDR1 LNHDA and CDR2 SQIVND (reference sequence). The CDR3: CASSIMQGGTEAFF. CDR3 nucleotides: TGTGCCAGTAGTATAATGCAGGGTGGGACTGAAGCTTTCTTT. Using reference TRBV19 and TRBJ1-1 for the parts outside the CDR3, the full variable domain is DGGITQSPKYLFRKEGQNVTLSCEQNLNHDAMYWYRQDPGQGLRLIYYSQIVNDFQKGDIAEGYSVSREKKESFPLTVTSAQKNPTAFYLCASSIMQGGTEAFFGQGTRLTVV.